This T cell receptor beta chain was observed in a study of T cell responses to AZD1222 COVID-19 vaccine. As to this clone: Its antigen is as yet unknown.

Sequenced by immunoSEQ multiplex PCR; TCRdb stores in-frame clones only, minus some. The sample has about 72,000 clones, roughly 84% seen once; the top ten hold around 24%. The V and J ends lost 1 base and 0 bases, in that order; junction bases with no gene match: 9. There are 19 residues in the CDR3. Germline V gene data show CDR1 as SGHTA and CDR2 as FQGNSA. Whole-study results and caveats: Seropositive at baseline were only a handful of AZD1222 recipients. The peak T cell response came first, and repertoires were sampled only after it. Donors skewed white British and female; clonal diversity was possibly underestimated. Vaccine-related CD4 TCRs covered spike, predominating at 160-218 and 743-854.

The sequence came from an adult in good health. The sample consisted of peripheral blood, taken on day 0 of AZD1222 vaccination. The chain carries TRBV7-2 and TRBJ2-4; 10 nucleotides agree with TRBD1. The CDR3: CASSLEGTGASLAKNIQYF. DNA for the CDR3: TGTGCCAGCAGCTTAGAAGGGACAGGGGCCTCATTAGCCAAAAACATTCAGTACTTC. Full variable domain (missing parts from reference TRBV7-2 and TRBJ2-4): GAGVSQSPSNKVTEKGKDVELRCDPISGHTALYWYRQSLGQGLEFLIYFQGNSAPDKSGLPSDRFSAERTGGSVSTLTIQRTQQEDSAVYLCASSLEGTGASLAKNIQYFGAGTRLSVL.